These 18 T cell receptor beta chains originate from one sample sequenced in a study of beta chain features in type 1 diabetes. Every isolated RNA sample was fully reverse transcribed, so sequencing captured expressed TCRB transcripts. TCRdb's table, derived via immunoSEQ multiplex PCR, lists solely in-frame clones and lacks some. The sample records around 300,000 clones, about 14% being singletons. Material: central memory CD4+ T cells from blood. The receptors here all came from a man aged 25-45 years in good health.

This clone was detected a few times. V and J are TRBV5-1 and TRBJ1-6, with TRBD1 as a possible D gene (6 bases). V gave up 4 bases and J gave up 8 bases, with 16 bases separating them. Germline CDR1 SGHRS, CDR2 YFSETQ. The CDR3 extends over 15 amino acids. The DNA for the CDR3 is TGCGCCAGCAGCCCGTACACAGGGACCGATTCACCCCTCCACTTT. Its translation: CASSPYTGTDSPLHF.

The chain couples TRBV7-6 to TRBJ2-1; weak D call: TRBD1 (5 bases). This CDR3 contains 11 residues. V was cut by 5 bases and J by 11 bases, with 10 bases left in between. The germline gives CDR1 SGHVS, CDR2 FNYEAQ. The CDR3 sequence: CASSPRQKQFF. The CDR3 coding sequence is TGTGCCAGCAGCCCCCGACAGAAGCAGTTCTTC.

V usage is TRBV27 and J usage is TRBJ1-1, with D maybe TRBD1 (5 bases). V lost 2 bases and J lost 4, with 11 bases in between. Germline lookup yields CDR1 MNHEY and CDR2 SMNVEV (reference sequence). The CDR3 spans 14 residues. CDR3 amino acids: CASSLGGVGTEAFF. CDR3 sequence (DNA): TGTGCCAGCAGTTTAGGGGGAGTCGGCACTGAAGCTTTCTTT.

The gene calls are TRBV9 and TRBJ2-5, with TRBD1 identical over 7 bases. V dropped 4 bases and J dropped 7; count of bases not matched to a gene: 10. The CDR3 is 14 amino acids. Germline V gene lookup returns CDR1 SGDLS and CDR2 YYNGEE. DNA for the CDR3: TGTGCCAGCAGCCCATTTACAGGGGAAGGGACCCAGTACTTC. This gives the protein CASSPFTGEGTQYF. Looking up the rest from reference TRBV9 and TRBJ2-5 gives the full variable domain: DSGVTQTPKHLITATGQRVTLRCSPRSGDLSVYWYQQSLDQGLQFLIQYYNGEERAKGNILERFSAQQFPDLHSELNLSSLELGDSALYFCASSPFTGEGTQYFGPGTRLLVL.

This chain links TRBV15 with TRBJ1-2; TRBD1 aligns across 9 bases. V was pared by 3 bases and J by 4 bases, with 3 bases of the junction left unmatched. This CDR3 contains 14 residues. Germline CDR1 LNHNV, CDR2 YYDKDF (reference sequence). The CDR3 loop is CATSSPGQGYGYTF. DNA for the CDR3: TGTGCCACCAGCAGTCCGGGACAGGGCTATGGCTACACCTTC.

This clone has just a few counts. The V gene is TRBV4-1, the J gene TRBJ2-4; 7 nucleotides match TRBD1. V shed 3 bases, J shed 2 bases, and the junction held 1 base outside the gene matches. The CDR3 is made up of 14 amino acids. Germline V gives CDR1 MGHRA, CDR2 YSYEKL. This chain's CDR3 is CASSQTGTKNIQYF. CDR3 sequence (DNA): TGCGCCAGCAGCCAGACAGGGACCAAAAACATTCAGTACTTC.

This sequence joins TRBV23-1 and TRBJ1-6; D may be TRBD1 (5 bases). TRBV23-1 carries the ORF label, with uncertain function. V was cut by 0 bases and J by 0 bases, with 15 bases left in between. The length of the CDR3 is 19 residues. CDR3 in amino acids: CASSQSYRCSSSYNSPLHF. The DNA for the CDR3 is TGCGCCAGCAGTCAATCCTACAGGTGCTCAAGCTCCTATAATTCACCCCTCCACTTT.

Remarks on this clone: Since a much larger clone is just one base distant, this may be a read error. J is TRBJ2-1 and V is TRBV7-3, with unresolved D. The CDR3 loop spans 11 amino acids. Germline CDR1 SGHTA, CDR2 FQGTGA. The CDR3, as DNA: TGTGCCAGCAGCTCCGACAATGAGCAGTTCTTC. Translated: CASSSDNEQFF.

This rearrangement joins TRBV11-3 to TRBJ2-1; a weak D match, TRBD1 (6 bases). CDR3 length: 16 amino acids. Germline CDR1 reads SGHNT; CDR2 reads YENEEA. V lost 7 bases to trimming and J lost 0 bases, with 16 bases between them. The CDR3 DNA reads TGTGCCAGCACCGCGTGGGGGCTCAGCTCCTACAATGAGCAGTTCTTC. Its translation: CASTAWGLSSYNEQFF.

The gene calls are TRBV4-3 and TRBJ2-5, with 9 positions matching TRBD2. V lost 1 base, J lost 1 base, and 1 base stayed unmatched. The CDR3 spans 15 residues. Germline CDR1 LGHNA, CDR2 YSLEER. CDR3: CASSQAAGGQETQYF. The CDR3 coding sequence is TGCGCCAGCAGCCAAGCAGCGGGGGGCCAAGAGACCCAGTACTTC.

Only a few counts were recorded for this clone. The CDR3 nucleotides are TGTGCCTGGAGAAGGGGGAACTCTGGGGCCAACGTCCTGACTTTC. Translated, it gives CAWRRGNSGANVLTF. The rearrangement joins TRBV30 to TRBJ2-6, with D possibly being TRBD1 (6 bases). V shed 3 bases and J shed 0 bases, with 9 bases lying between them. This CDR3 comprises 15 residues. Germline V lookup: CDR1 GTSNPN, CDR2 SVGIG (reference sequence).

This clone has a handful of counts. The chain combines TRBV4-3 with TRBJ1-4; D possibly corresponds to TRBD1 (6 bases). Germline lookup yields CDR1 LGHNA and CDR2 YSLEER. There are 17 residues in the CDR3. V shed 0 bases and J shed 3 bases, with 14 bases lying between them. CDR3 sequence reads: CASSQDGNREANEKLFF. CDR3 sequence (DNA): TGCGCCAGCAGCCAAGATGGGAACAGGGAAGCTAATGAAAAACTGTTTTTT.

A few counts support this clone. The gene calls are TRBV2 and TRBJ2-1; D ambiguous. This CDR3 is built from 16 residues. Germline values: CDR1 SNHLY, CDR2 FYNNEI. Trimming left V 0 bases short and J 13 bases short, with 22 bases between. The CDR3 loop is CASSEALRSSVNGQFF. CDR3 sequence (DNA): TGTGCCAGCAGTGAAGCGCTTCGGTCAAGCGTTAACGGACAGTTCTTC.

The chain recombines TRBV6-5 with TRBJ2-3; 12 bases are shared with TRBD2. In germline, CDR1 is MNHEY, CDR2 SVGAGI. This CDR3 contains 14 residues. The J segment lost 7 bases and the V segment lost 6 bases, leaving 5 bases of the junction unmatched. DNA for the CDR3: TGTGCCAGCAGCCGACTAGCGGGGGAGTATACGCAGTATTTT. Translating it yields CASSRLAGEYTQYF.

This clone was detected a few times. CDR3 DNA: TGTGCCAGCAGCGTCAGGACAGCCCCGTCCGGCAATGAGCAGTTCTTC. This codes for CASSVRTAPSGNEQFF. V usage is TRBV9 and J usage is TRBJ2-1; possible D gene TRBD1, 6 bases. The CDR3 spans 16 residues. The germline gives CDR1 SGDLS, CDR2 YYNGEE. V gave up 2 bases and J gave up 6 bases, with 18 bases separating them.

This chain connects TRBV6-5 to TRBJ1-5; D unclear. Trimming removed 6 bases from V and 3 bases from J, with 12 bases in between. Per the germline V gene, CDR1 is MNHEY and CDR2 is SVGAGI. The CDR3 covers 14 residues. The CDR3 spells CASRSDGANQPQHF. CDR3 DNA: TGTGCCAGCAGGAGCGACGGCGCCAATCAGCCCCAGCATTTT.

With respect to this clone: The germline gene is not matched at one end of the junction; a read error may be the cause. The chain uses TRBV7-3 and TRBJ1-5, with D perhaps matching TRBD1 (6 bases). The germline V gene has CDR1 SGHTA and CDR2 FQGTGA. CDR3 size: 17 residues. This chain's CDR3 is CASSQDQAQGGNQPQHF. CDR3 DNA: TGCGCCAGCAGCCAAGATCAAGCACAGGGAGGCAATCAGCCCCAGCATTTT.

A remark on this clone: A far more abundant clone sits one base away, making this likely a read error. At the DNA level, this CDR3 is encoded by other sequences in the same sample as well. The chain uses TRBV7-9 and TRBJ2-3, with TRBD2 matching over 7 bases. The germline CDR1 and CDR2 sequences are SEHNR and FQNEAQ (reference sequence). Trimming removed 5 bases from V and 0 bases from J; junction bases left unmatched: 8. CDR3 length: 16 residues. CDR3 bases: TGTGCCAGCAGCCAAGGAGCAGCGGGGAGCACAGATACGCAGTATTTT. Its protein is CASSQGAAGSTDTQYF. The complete variable domain, with remaining parts taken from reference TRBV7-9 and TRBJ2-3, reads DTGVSQNPRHKITKRGQNVTFRCDPISEHNRLYWYRQTLGQGPEFLTYFQNEAQLEKSRLLSDRFSAERPKGSFSTLEIQRTEQGDSAMYLCASSQGAAGSTDTQYFGPGTRLTVL.